This is a list of T cell receptor beta chains from one sample in a study of technical replicates of blood from several donors. Only in-frame clones appear in the TCRdb table, and some are missing; sequencing was by immunoSEQ multiplex PCR. The table lists over 85,000 clones, 94% of them singletons, with around 0.24% in the top ten. The sample comprised T cells isolated from PBMCs. Receptor source: a human donor in good health. Both conserved end residues are part of each CDR3. A D gene is named only where the DNA matches it firmly. Clone size is shown for a subset of rows, as once, few, many or a class of expanded clone.

J gene: TRBJ2-3
D gene: -
clone size: -
V gene: TRBV28
CDR3 DNA: TGTGCCAGCAGTTTCGAGGAGAGCACAGATACGCAGTATTTT
CDR3 protein: CASSFEESTDTQYF

J gene: TRBJ1-2
D gene: TRBD1
clone size: -
V gene: TRBV19
CDR3 DNA: TGTGCCAGTAGTATTCGGGACAGGGGGACCGGCTACACCTTC
CDR3 protein: CASSIRDRGTGYTF

J gene: TRBJ1-5
D gene: -
clone size: -
V gene: TRBV4-1
CDR3 DNA: TGCGCCAGCAGTCAAGATCCCCGGGGGGAACAGCCCCAGCATTTT
CDR3 protein: CASSQDPRGEQPQHF

J gene: TRBJ2-7
D gene: TRBD2
clone size: -
V gene: TRBV5-1
CDR3 DNA: TGCGCCAGCAGCCGAGGGACTAGCGAGGCCTACGAGCAGTACTTC
CDR3 protein: CASSRGTSEAYEQYF

J gene: TRBJ2-2
D gene: -
clone size: -
V gene: TRBV28
CDR3 DNA: TGTGCCAGCAGCATGAGGGCTAGACGGGCGCGGAACACCGGGGAGCTGTTTTTT
CDR3 protein: CASSMRARRARNTGELFF

J gene: TRBJ2-3
D gene: -
clone size: -
V gene: TRBV27
CDR3 DNA: TGTGCCAGCAGTTTGAAGCGGTTCACAGATACGCAGTATTTT
CDR3 protein: CASSLKRFTDTQYF

J gene: TRBJ2-5
D gene: TRBD2
clone size: -
V gene: TRBV9
CDR3 DNA: TGTGCCAGCAGCGTAGGGGATGTCGGGACTAGTGATATGGAGACCCAGTACTTC
CDR3 protein: CASSVGDVGTSDMETQYF

J gene: TRBJ1-1
D gene: -
clone size: -
V gene: TRBV5-6
CDR3 DNA: TGTGCCAGCAGCCCAGGGGTAGGTACTGAAGCTTTCTTT
CDR3 protein: CASSPGVGTEAFF

J gene: TRBJ1-1
D gene: -
clone size: -
V gene: TRBV29-1
CDR3 DNA: TGCAGCGTTGAATACGTAAGGGACTCAGGGACTGAAGCTTTCTTT
CDR3 protein: CSVEYVRDSGTEAFF

J gene: TRBJ2-2
D gene: -
clone size: -
V gene: TRBV13
CDR3 DNA: TGTGCCAGCAGCTTATTTTCCCGAGGGCCCGGGGAGCTGTTTTTT
CDR3 protein: CASSLFSRGPGELFF

J gene: TRBJ2-1
D gene: -
clone size: -
V gene: TRBV4-2
CDR3 DNA: TGTGCCAGCAGCCAAGAGAAGTATGAGGGAATTCACAATGAGCAGTTCTTC
CDR3 protein: CASSQEKYEGIHNEQFF

J gene: TRBJ2-2
D gene: TRBD2
clone size: -
V gene: TRBV11-2
CDR3 DNA: TGTGCCAGCAGGCGAACCGGGACTAGCGGAACCGGGGAGCTGTTTTTT
CDR3 protein: CASRRTGTSGTGELFF

J gene: TRBJ1-2
D gene: -
clone size: -
V gene: TRBV6-5
CDR3 DNA: TGTGCCAGCAGTCCCACAACCGGGAGGAACTATGGCTACACCTTC
CDR3 protein: CASSPTTGRNYGYTF

J gene: TRBJ1-5
D gene: -
clone size: -
V gene: TRBV19
CDR3 DNA: TGTGCCAGTAGTATCACGTTGAGGGGGTTTCAGCCCCAGCATTTT
CDR3 protein: CASSITLRGFQPQHF

J gene: TRBJ2-6
D gene: TRBD2
clone size: -
V gene: TRBV29-1
CDR3 DNA: TGCAGCGTTGATTGGCGGGAGCCTTCTGGGGCCAACGTCCTGACTTTC
CDR3 protein: CSVDWREPSGANVLTF

J gene: TRBJ2-3
D gene: TRBD2
clone size: -
V gene: TRBV29-1
CDR3 DNA: TGCAGCGTAGCGGGGGAAACAGATACGCAGTATTTT
CDR3 protein: CSVAGETDTQYF

J gene: TRBJ1-4
D gene: -
clone size: -
V gene: TRBV13
CDR3 DNA: TGTGCCAGCAGCTTCGGGTCTTCTAATGAAAAACTGTTTTTT
CDR3 protein: CASSFGSSNEKLFF

J gene: TRBJ2-4
D gene: -
clone size: -
V gene: TRBV6-1
CDR3 DNA: TGTGCCAGCAGTTTCTTTGGACTCTCCCTTAACATTCAGTACTTC
CDR3 protein: CASSFFGLSLNIQYF

J gene: TRBJ2-7
D gene: -
clone size: -
V gene: TRBV7-9
CDR3 DNA: TGTGCCAGCAGCCCCTACTCCTACGAGCAGTACTTC
CDR3 protein: CASSPYSYEQYF

J gene: TRBJ1-2
D gene: TRBD1
clone size: -
V gene: TRBV7-8
CDR3 DNA: TGTGCCAGCAGCTTAGACGGAGGGTCAGGGGGCATTGGCTACACCTTC
CDR3 protein: CASSLDGGSGGIGYTF

J gene: TRBJ1-2
D gene: -
clone size: -
V gene: TRBV11-3
CDR3 DNA: TGTGCCAGCAGCTCGGTTCCCAGGGTAGCTAACTATGGCTACACCTTC
CDR3 protein: CASSSVPRVANYGYTF

J gene: TRBJ2-1
D gene: -
clone size: -
V gene: TRBV4-1
CDR3 DNA: TGCGCCAGCAGCCGACTAGGGAATGAGCAGTTCTTC
CDR3 protein: CASSRLGNEQFF

J gene: TRBJ2-5
D gene: TRBD1
clone size: once
V gene: TRBV15
CDR3 DNA: TGTGCCACCAGCAGTTTCTACCTCGACAGGGTTGAGACCCAGTACTTC
CDR3 protein: CATSSFYLDRVETQYF

J gene: TRBJ1-5
D gene: TRBD1
clone size: -
V gene: TRBV6-5
CDR3 DNA: TGTGCCAGCAGTCGGACAGGGGCCTATCAGCCCCAGCATTTT
CDR3 protein: CASSRTGAYQPQHF

J gene: TRBJ2-7
D gene: -
clone size: -
V gene: TRBV5-5
CDR3 DNA: TGTGCCAGCAGCCGGGACGGGAGCTACGAGCAGTACTTC
CDR3 protein: CASSRDGSYEQYF

J gene: TRBJ2-2
D gene: TRBD2
clone size: -
V gene: TRBV9
CDR3 DNA: TGTGCCAGCAGCGTTACCGGGACTAGCTTTACCGGGGAGCTGTTTTTT
CDR3 protein: CASSVTGTSFTGELFF

J gene: TRBJ2-5
D gene: -
clone size: -
V gene: TRBV29-1
CDR3 DNA: TGCAGCGTTGCAACTCAGGGGGAGACCCAGTACTTC
CDR3 protein: CSVATQGETQYF

J gene: TRBJ2-7
D gene: -
clone size: once
V gene: TRBV9
CDR3 DNA: TGTGCCAGCAGCGGAGGCCCTATCCCCTACGAGCAGTACTTC
CDR3 protein: CASSGGPIPYEQYF

J gene: TRBJ1-1
D gene: TRBD1
clone size: -
V gene: TRBV7-9
CDR3 DNA: TGTGCCAGCAGCTTAGAAAGGATTCAGGGGGCTGCTTTT
CDR3 protein: CASSLERIQGAAF

J gene: TRBJ2-3
D gene: -
clone size: -
V gene: TRBV4-1
CDR3 DNA: TGCGCCAGCATGATTGTGTTCCAGCGAGAAGGCAAGGATACGCAGTATTTT
CDR3 protein: CASMIVFQREGKDTQYF

J gene: TRBJ1-4
D gene: TRBD1
clone size: -
V gene: TRBV5-4
CDR3 DNA: TGTGCCAGCAGCTTCGGGAGCGCCAGGGGGCTGATTGAAAAACTGTTTTTT
CDR3 protein: CASSFGSARGLIEKLFF

J gene: TRBJ1-5
D gene: -
clone size: -
V gene: TRBV28
CDR3 DNA: TGTGCCAGCAGTTCACCACCAACAGATTACAATCAGCCCCAGCATTTT
CDR3 protein: CASSSPPTDYNQPQHF

J gene: TRBJ2-7
D gene: -
clone size: -
V gene: TRBV10-3
CDR3 DNA: TGTGCCATCTTGACAGGTCTTTACGAGCAGTACTTC
CDR3 protein: CAILTGLYEQYF

J gene: TRBJ2-2
D gene: TRBD2
clone size: -
V gene: TRBV7-9
CDR3 DNA: TGTGCCAGCAGCCTTAGCGGGAGTAGTACCGGGGAGCTGTTTTTT
CDR3 protein: CASSLSGSSTGELFF

J gene: TRBJ2-2
D gene: -
clone size: -
V gene: TRBV5-1
CDR3 DNA: TGCGCCAGCAGCTTGGACGGGGGCGGGGAGCTGTTTTTT
CDR3 protein: CASSLDGGGELFF

J gene: TRBJ2-7
D gene: TRBD2
clone size: -
V gene: TRBV19
CDR3 DNA: TGTGCCAGTAGTATCCGGACTAGCGGGCTCTCTCCTTATGGCGAGCAGTACTTC
CDR3 protein: CASSIRTSGLSPYGEQYF

J gene: TRBJ1-5
D gene: -
clone size: few
V gene: TRBV9
CDR3 DNA: TGTGCCAGCAGCGGAGGGGGGGAACAGCCCCAGCATTTT
CDR3 protein: CASSGGGEQPQHF

J gene: TRBJ1-6
D gene: TRBD1
clone size: -
V gene: TRBV4-1
CDR3 DNA: TGCGCCAGCAGCCAAGGTGGGACAGGTTGGAGGCAAAATTCACCCCTCCACTTT
CDR3 protein: CASSQGGTGWRQNSPLHF

J gene: TRBJ2-1
D gene: -
clone size: -
V gene: TRBV10-3
CDR3 DNA: TGTGCCATCAGTGAGTACGGGGGGCCTAGCAATGAGCAGTTCTTC
CDR3 protein: CAISEYGGPSNEQFF

J gene: TRBJ1-1
D gene: -
clone size: -
V gene: TRBV19
CDR3 DNA: TGTGCCAGTAGTATTAGCTCAGGGAAAGAAGCTTTCTTT
CDR3 protein: CASSISSGKEAFF

J gene: TRBJ2-3
D gene: TRBD2
clone size: -
V gene: TRBV7-9
CDR3 DNA: TGTGCCAGCAGCTTCGACAGGAGCGGGGGGGCCGGGGTAGATACGCAGTATTTT
CDR3 protein: CASSFDRSGGAGVDTQYF

J gene: TRBJ1-6
D gene: TRBD1
clone size: -
V gene: TRBV6-5
CDR3 DNA: TGTGCCAGCAGGGGGAGACAGGGGGATTCACCCCTCCACTTT
CDR3 protein: CASRGRQGDSPLHF

J gene: TRBJ1-1
D gene: -
clone size: -
V gene: TRBV7-9
CDR3 DNA: TGTGCCAGCAGCTTAGTCCAGAACACTGAAGCTTTCTTT
CDR3 protein: CASSLVQNTEAFF

J gene: TRBJ2-5
D gene: TRBD2
clone size: -
V gene: TRBV6-6
CDR3 DNA: TGTGCCATGCGAGGGGCTAGCGGTGTTCGGAAGACCCAGTACTTC
CDR3 protein: CAMRGASGVRKTQYF

J gene: TRBJ2-7
D gene: -
clone size: -
V gene: TRBV29-1
CDR3 DNA: TGCAGCGCAACGACTGCCTCGAGTGGCGAGCAGTACTTC
CDR3 protein: CSATTASSGEQYF

J gene: TRBJ2-1
D gene: -
clone size: -
V gene: TRBV7-9
CDR3 DNA: TGTGCCAGCAGCCCCTTTGTCACGCCGGGGAGCTCCTACAATGAGCAGTTCTTC
CDR3 protein: CASSPFVTPGSSYNEQFF

J gene: TRBJ1-4
D gene: -
clone size: -
V gene: TRBV7-9
CDR3 DNA: TGTGCCAGCAGCTTAGGAGATCCTGAAAAACTGTTTTTT
CDR3 protein: CASSLGDPEKLFF

J gene: TRBJ1-2
D gene: TRBD1
clone size: -
V gene: TRBV27
CDR3 DNA: TGTGCCAGCACCCCAGGGGGGCCCGACTATGGCTACACCTTC
CDR3 protein: CASTPGGPDYGYTF

J gene: TRBJ2-7
D gene: -
clone size: -
V gene: TRBV18
CDR3 DNA: TGTGCCAGCTCACCATACGAGAGCTCCTACGAGCAGTACTTC
CDR3 protein: CASSPYESSYEQYF

J gene: TRBJ1-5
D gene: -
clone size: once
V gene: TRBV23-1
CDR3 DNA: TGCGCCAGCAGTCAGTCCCAGATACATCAGCCCCAGCATTTT
CDR3 protein: CASSQSQIHQPQHF

J gene: TRBJ2-1
D gene: -
clone size: -
V gene: TRBV6-1
CDR3 DNA: TGTGCCAGCCTGAGGGCCCGAAGCTACAATGAGCAGTTCTTC
CDR3 protein: CASLRARSYNEQFF

J gene: TRBJ2-7
D gene: TRBD1
clone size: -
V gene: TRBV11-2
CDR3 DNA: TGTGCCAGCAGCTCCAAGCCGACAGGGAACTACGAGCAGTACTTC
CDR3 protein: CASSSKPTGNYEQYF

J gene: TRBJ2-7
D gene: TRBD1
clone size: -
V gene: TRBV11-2
CDR3 DNA: TGTGCCAGCAGCTGGGACAGGGACGAGCAGTACTTC
CDR3 protein: CASSWDRDEQYF

J gene: TRBJ2-7
D gene: -
clone size: -
V gene: TRBV6-5
CDR3 DNA: TGTGCCAGCAGTTTATACAGTAAAGGCTCCTACGAGCAGTACTTC
CDR3 protein: CASSLYSKGSYEQYF